This T cell receptor beta chain was recorded in a study of T cells after yellow fever vaccination. This CDR3 comprises 16 residues. V lost 4 bases to trimming and J lost 2 bases, with 14 bases between them. Germline CDR1 SGHTA, CDR2 FQGNSA. TCRdb ran MiXCR on the 5' RACE reads and lists one entry per CDR3 protein. The sample includes approximately 350,000 distinct CDR3 sequences, around a tenth of them seen just once. Material: PBMCs, obtained on the day of the first yellow fever vaccination. The TCR sequence derives from a young man who received the YFV17D yellow fever vaccine. The genes are TRBV7-2 and TRBJ2-2; D is undetermined. The CDR3 DNA reads TGTGCCAGCAGCTCTCAAGGCCTACCTAACACCGGGGAGCTGTTTTTT. Translation gives CASSSQGLPNTGELFF.